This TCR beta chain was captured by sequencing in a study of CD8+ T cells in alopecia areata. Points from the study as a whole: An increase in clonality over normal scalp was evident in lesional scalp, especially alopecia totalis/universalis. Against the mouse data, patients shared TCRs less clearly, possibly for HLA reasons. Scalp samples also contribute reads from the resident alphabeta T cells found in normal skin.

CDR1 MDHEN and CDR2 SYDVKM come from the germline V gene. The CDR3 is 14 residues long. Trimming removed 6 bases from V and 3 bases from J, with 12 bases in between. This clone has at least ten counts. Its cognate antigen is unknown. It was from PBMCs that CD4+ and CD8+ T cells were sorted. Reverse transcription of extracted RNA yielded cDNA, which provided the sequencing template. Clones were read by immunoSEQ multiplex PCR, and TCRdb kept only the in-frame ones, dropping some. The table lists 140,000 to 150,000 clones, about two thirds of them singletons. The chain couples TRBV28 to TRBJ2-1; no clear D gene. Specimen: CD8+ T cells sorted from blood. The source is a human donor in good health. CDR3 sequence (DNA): TGTGCCAGCAGCCCCCAAATAGACTACAATGAGCAGTTCTTC. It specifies CASSPQIDYNEQFF.